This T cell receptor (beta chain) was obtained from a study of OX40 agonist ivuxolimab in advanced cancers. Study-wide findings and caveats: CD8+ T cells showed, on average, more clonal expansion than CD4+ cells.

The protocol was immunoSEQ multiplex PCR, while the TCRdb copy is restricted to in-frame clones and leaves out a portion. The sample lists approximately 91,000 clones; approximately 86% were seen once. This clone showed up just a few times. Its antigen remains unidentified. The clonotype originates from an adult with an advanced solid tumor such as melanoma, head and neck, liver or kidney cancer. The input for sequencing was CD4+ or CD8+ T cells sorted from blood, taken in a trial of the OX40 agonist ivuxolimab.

CDR3 residues: CASGLGALGSPLHF. Written as DNA, the CDR3 is TGTGCCAGCGGCCTGGGGGCCTTGGGGTCACCCCTCCACTTT. The chain employs TRBV6-5 and TRBJ1-6; TRBD1 might be the D (6 bases). Trimming removed 8 bases at V and 10 bases at J, with 18 bases between. The CDR3 length is 14 residues. The germline CDR1 and CDR2 sequences are MNHEY and SVGAGI.